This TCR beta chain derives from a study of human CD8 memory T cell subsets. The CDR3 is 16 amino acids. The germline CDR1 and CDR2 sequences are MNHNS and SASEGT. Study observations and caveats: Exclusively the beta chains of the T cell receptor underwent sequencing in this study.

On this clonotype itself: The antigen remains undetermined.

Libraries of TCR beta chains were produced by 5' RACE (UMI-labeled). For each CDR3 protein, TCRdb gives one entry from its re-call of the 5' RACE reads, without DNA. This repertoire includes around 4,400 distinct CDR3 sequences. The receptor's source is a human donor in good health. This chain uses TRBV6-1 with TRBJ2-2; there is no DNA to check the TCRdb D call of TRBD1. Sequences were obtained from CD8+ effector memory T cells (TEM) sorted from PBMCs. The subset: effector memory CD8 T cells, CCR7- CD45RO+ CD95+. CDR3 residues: CASSDLQGHNTGELFF.